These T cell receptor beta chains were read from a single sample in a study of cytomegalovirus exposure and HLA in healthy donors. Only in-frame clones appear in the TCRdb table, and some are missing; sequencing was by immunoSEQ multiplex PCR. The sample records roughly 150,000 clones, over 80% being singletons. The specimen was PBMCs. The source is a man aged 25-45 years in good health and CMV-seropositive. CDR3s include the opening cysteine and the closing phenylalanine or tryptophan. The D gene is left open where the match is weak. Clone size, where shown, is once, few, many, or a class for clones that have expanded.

CASSLGTGVYNEQFF,TGTGCTAGCAGCTTAGGAACGGGGGTCTACAATGAGCAGTTCTTC,once,-,TRBV7-7,TRBJ2-1
CASSQSVAGYEQYF,TGTGCCAGCAGCCAATCGGTCGCGGGATACGAGCAGTACTTC,-,-,TRBV16,TRBJ2-7
CASSPRSDSPHEQYF,TGTGCCAGCTCACCTCGCTCGGACAGCCCCCACGAGCAGTACTTC,-,-,TRBV18,TRBJ2-7
CASSFGGFSYEQYF,TGTGCCAGTAGTTTCGGGGGGTTCTCCTACGAGCAGTACTTC,-,TRBD2,TRBV19,TRBJ2-7
CASSVHHYTEAFF,TGTGCCAGCAGCGTACACCACTACACTGAAGCTTTCTTT,-,-,TRBV9,TRBJ1-1
CASSLVYSEWSGYTF,TGTGCCAGCAGCTTAGTTTATTCAGAGTGGAGTGGCTACACCTTC,-,-,TRBV7-9,TRBJ1-2
CASSVSGVSGNEQFF,TGTGCCAGCAGCGTAAGCGGGGTGTCTGGCAATGAGCAGTTCTTC,-,TRBD2,TRBV9,TRBJ2-1
CASSPMGQGAGEQYF,TGTGCCAGCTCACCAATGGGACAGGGGGCTGGAGAGCAGTACTTC,once,TRBD1,TRBV18,TRBJ2-7
CASSTGQQTEAFF,TGTGCCAGCAGCACAGGACAGCAGACTGAAGCTTTCTTT,-,-,TRBV7-6,TRBJ1-1
CASSVGTGGSQPQHF,TGTGCCAGCAGCGTGGGGACAGGGGGAAGTCAGCCCCAGCATTTT,-,TRBD1,TRBV9,TRBJ1-5
CAIRDSDSYEQYF,TGTGCCATCAGGGACAGCGACTCCTACGAGCAGTACTTC,once,TRBD1,TRBV27,TRBJ2-7
CAWSNSRTGELFF,TGTGCCTGGAGTAATAGCAGAACCGGGGAGCTGTTTTTT,few,-,TRBV30,TRBJ2-2
CASSRTGGSSGNTIYF,TGTGCCAGCAGTAGGACAGGGGGGAGCTCTGGAAACACCATATATTTT,-,TRBD1,TRBV2,TRBJ1-3
CSVVVGASGPEAFF,TGCAGCGTTGTAGTGGGAGCCAGCGGGCCAGAAGCTTTCTTT,-,-,TRBV29-1,TRBJ1-1
CASSWTGARNEQYF,TGTGCCAGCAGTTGGACAGGAGCGAGGAACGAGCAGTACTTC,-,TRBD1,TRBV7-8,TRBJ2-7
CSGGIRGERYF,TGCAGCGGGGGGATCCGGGGGGAGCGGTATTTT,many,TRBD2,TRBV20-1,TRBJ2-3
CASSVQGPDGYTF,TGTGCCAGCAGCGTACAGGGGCCTGATGGCTACACCTTC,few,TRBD1,TRBV2,TRBJ1-2
CASTMTGSSYEQYF,TGTGCCAGCACTATGACAGGGAGCTCCTACGAGCAGTACTTC,few,TRBD1,TRBV6-6,TRBJ2-7
CASGGQSYEQYF,TGTGCCAGCGGGGGCCAATCCTACGAGCAGTACTTC,-,-,TRBV6-1,TRBJ2-7
CASSVDRITDTQYF,TGTGCCAGCAGTGTAGACAGGATTACAGATACGCAGTATTTT,-,-,TRBV25-1,TRBJ2-3
CASSHVSGLAGDTGELFF,TGTGCCAGCAGCCACGTCTCCGGACTAGCGGGGGACACCGGGGAGCTGTTTTTT,-,TRBD2,TRBV4-2,TRBJ2-2
CASSQEGDRAYEQYF,TGCGCCAGCAGCCAAGAGGGGGACAGAGCCTACGAGCAGTACTTC,once,TRBD1,TRBV4-3,TRBJ2-7
CASSLGAGDFSTDTQYF,TGCGCCAGCAGCTTGGGGGCGGGCGACTTTAGCACAGATACGCAGTATTTT,-,-,TRBV5-1,TRBJ2-3
CASSQVYAGGTDTQYF,TGCGCCAGCAGCCAAGTCTACGCGGGGGGCACAGATACGCAGTATTTT,few,TRBD2,TRBV4-3,TRBJ2-3
CATSSSLAADTQYF,TGTGCCACCAGCAGTAGTCTAGCGGCAGATACGCAGTATTTT,-,TRBD2,TRBV15,TRBJ2-3
CSVGRGGDVYF,TGCAGCGTTGGTCGCGGGGGGGACGTATACTTC,-,TRBD2,TRBV29-1,TRBJ2-4
CASSYTTPAGGYGYTF,TGTGCCAGCAGCTATACGACCCCTGCGGGTGGATATGGCTACACCTTC,once,-,TRBV5-6,TRBJ1-2
CATSRDLPGQTYEQYF,TGTGCCACCAGCAGAGATCTTCCGGGACAGACCTACGAGCAGTACTTC,once,TRBD1,TRBV15,TRBJ2-7
CASSLQWSMGDGYTF,TGTGCCAGCAGCCTCCAGTGGTCCATGGGAGATGGCTACACCTTC,-,-,TRBV7-9,TRBJ1-2
CASSIGGSEQFF,TGTGCCAGTAGTATAGGCGGTAGTGAGCAGTTCTTC,few,-,TRBV19,TRBJ2-1
CASSEASGTGSYGYTF,TGTGCCAGCAGTGAAGCGTCAGGAACAGGGAGCTATGGCTACACCTTC,few,-,TRBV6-1,TRBJ1-2
CASSFQEGYGYTF,TGTGCCAGCAGCTTCCAAGAGGGATACGGCTACACCTTC,-,-,TRBV5-5,TRBJ1-2
CASSLGRAGGPGTDTQYF,TGTGCCAGCAGCCTCGGTCGGGCGGGGGGGCCGGGCACAGATACGCAGTATTTT,-,TRBD2,TRBV9,TRBJ2-3